These 30 T cell receptor beta chains were all obtained from the same sample, sequenced in a study of Tregs in tolerant kidney transplant recipients. TCRdb's copy holds only in-frame clones and misses some; the assay was immunoSEQ multiplex PCR. The sample includes 50,000 or so clones, around nine tenths of them seen just once. Recipients received nonmyeloablative bone marrow transplants from related graft donors, with transient mixed chimerism. The sample in question was CD8+ T cells from blood (PBMCs), obtained 12 months after the transplant. Source of these receptors: a human patient who received a combined kidney and bone marrow transplant. Certain T cells may be donor cells from the graft.

The J gene is TRBJ2-7, the V gene TRBV6-1; possibly TRBD1 for D (6 bases). This CDR3 comprises 15 residues. The V end was cut by 5 bases, the J end by 6 bases, with 20 bases between. Germline lookup yields CDR1 MNHNS and CDR2 SASEGT. The CDR3 coding sequence is TGTGCCAGCAGTAAAAACGATGGGGGCCCCGCCGAGCAGTACTTC. It specifies CASSKNDGGPAEQYF.

V usage is TRBV6-1 and J usage is TRBJ2-7; weak D call: TRBD2 (6 bases). The CDR3 extends over 15 amino acids. V was shortened by 7 bases and J by 6 bases, with 22 bases between the two germline ends. Germline V lookup: CDR1 MNHNS, CDR2 SASEGT. The CDR3 region has the DNA TGTGCCAGCACCGAGACTAGTTTTTTCGGGGGCGAGCAGTACTTC. This codes for CASTETSFFGGEQYF.

This clone was counted a single time. V usage is TRBV9 and J usage is TRBJ2-2; 7 bases map to TRBD2. Germline lookup yields CDR1 SGDLS and CDR2 YYNGEE. The V gene end was trimmed by 2 bases and the J gene end by 7 bases; junction bases not matched to a gene: 2. The CDR3 has 13 amino acids. The CDR3 is CASSVGGDGELFF. In DNA, the CDR3 is TGTGCCAGCAGCGTGGGGGGGGACGGGGAGCTGTTTTTT.

The J gene is TRBJ2-1, the V gene TRBV6-5; the D gene is possibly TRBD2 (6 bases). This CDR3 comprises 16 residues. Germline CDR1 MNHEY, CDR2 SVGAGI. V gave up 0 bases and J gave up 0 bases, with 9 bases separating them. CDR3 protein: CASSYSGLSSYNEQFF. CDR3 in DNA: TGTGCCAGCAGTTACTCGGGACTGAGCTCCTACAATGAGCAGTTCTTC.

The genes are TRBV9 and TRBJ2-2, with 9 bases that match TRBD1. From germline, CDR1 is SGDLS and CDR2 YYNGEE. CDR3 length: 17 amino acids. Trimming at V came to 0 bases and at J to 3 bases, leaving 6 bases not matched to a gene. Here the CDR3 reads CASSVVEGQGYTGELFF. CDR3 in DNA: TGTGCCAGCAGCGTAGTCGAGGGACAGGGTTACACCGGGGAGCTGTTTTTT.

The rearrangement joins TRBV5-4 to TRBJ1-5; 7 bases are a match to TRBD1. CDR3 length equals 14 residues. CDR1 is SGHNT and CDR2 is YYREEE in the germline V gene (reference sequence). V shed 4 bases and J 6 bases; nucleotides not matched to a gene: 7. CDR3 in amino acids: CASSQLQGVQPQHF. Here the CDR3 DNA reads TGTGCCAGCAGCCAATTGCAGGGGGTTCAGCCCCAGCATTTT. Drawing the rest from reference TRBV5-4 and TRBJ1-5, the complete variable domain is ETGVTQSPTHLIKTRGQQVTLRCSSQSGHNTVSWYQQALGQGPQFIFQYYREEENGRGNFPPRFSGLQFPNYSSELNVNALELDDSALYLCASSQLQGVQPQHFGDGTRLSIL.

The J gene is TRBJ1-3, the V gene TRBV7-7; D may be TRBD1 (5 bases). The germline V gene encodes CDR1 SSHAT and CDR2 FNYEAQ (reference sequence). Trimming removed 1 base from V and 1 base from J, with 8 bases in between. There are 15 residues in the CDR3. The CDR3 protein is CASSLGQGSGNTIYF. CDR3 in DNA: TGTGCCAGCAGCTTAGGGCAGGGATCTGGAAACACCATATATTTT.

The chain recombines TRBV11-1 with TRBJ2-1; 11 nucleotides agree with TRBD2. Looked up from germline, CDR1 is SGHAT and CDR2 is FQDESV (reference sequence). The CDR3 spans 15 residues. The J segment lost 6 bases and the V segment lost 0 bases, leaving 1 base of the junction unmatched. CDR3 region: CASSLASGGGNEQFF. CDR3 in DNA: TGTGCCAGCAGCTTAGCTAGCGGGGGGGGCAATGAGCAGTTCTTC.

The chain couples TRBV7-8 to TRBJ1-3; 7 positions agree with TRBD1. With V trimmed by 2 bases and J by 0 bases, 4 bases remained unmatched. Germline CDR1 is SGHVS and CDR2 is FQNEAQ. The CDR3 loop spans 16 amino acids. The CDR3 reads CASSLKGATSGNTIYF. In nucleotides, the CDR3 is TGTGCCAGCAGCTTAAAGGGGGCCACCTCTGGAAACACCATATATTTT.

The V call is TRBV11-2, the J call TRBJ2-3; 13 bases are shared with TRBD2. The CDR3 covers 17 residues. V dropped 1 base and J dropped 6; count of bases not matched to a gene: 7. The germline V gene encodes CDR1 SGHAT and CDR2 FQNNGV. The CDR3 DNA follows: TGTGCCAGCAGCTTAGGGACTAGCGGGGGTTTCGAGGATACGCAGTATTTT. Protein sequence: CASSLGTSGGFEDTQYF.

This chain connects TRBV11-1 to TRBJ1-1; D remains ambiguous. Germline V gene data show CDR1 as SGHAT and CDR2 as FQDESV (reference sequence). V was shortened by 7 bases and J by 6 bases, with 15 bases between the two germline ends. CDR3 length: 13 residues. The CDR3, as DNA: TGTGCCAGCAAGTTCTGGTTATCGGCTGAAGCTTTCTTT. Translated, it gives CASKFWLSAEAFF.

The chain combines TRBV6-5 with TRBJ1-4; D is possibly TRBD1 (5 bases). V was cut by 0 bases and J by 6 bases, with 11 bases left in between. There are 15 residues in the CDR3. CDR1 is MNHEY, CDR2 SVGAGI, per germline. This chain's CDR3 is CASSYSGQGHEKLFF. The CDR3 DNA is TGTGCCAGCAGTTACTCAGGGCAGGGCCATGAAAAACTGTTTTTT.

The V call is TRBV19, the J call TRBJ2-7; TRBD1 matches 11 bases. The CDR3 extends over 16 amino acids. Trimming at V came to 6 bases and at J to 3 bases, leaving 10 bases not matched to a gene. Germline-derived CDR1 and CDR2 are LNHDA and SQIVND (reference sequence). The CDR3 region has the DNA TGTGCCAGTAGCGGGACAGGGGGGGTAGGGTTCTACGAGCAGTACTTC. Protein: CASSGTGGVGFYEQYF.

This clone was counted once. This sequence joins TRBV6-1 and TRBJ2-2; TRBD2 matches 9 bases. J gave up 0 bases and V 3 bases, and 14 bases lay outside the gene matches. The CDR3 runs to 20 residues. Germline V gene data show CDR1 as MNHNS and CDR2 as SASEGT. The CDR3 DNA reads TGTGCCAGCAGTGATGTAGACAGGGCAGCGGGGGGCCCGAACACCGGGGAGCTGTTTTTT. It translates to CASSDVDRAAGGPNTGELFF.

This clone appeared a single time. The chain carries TRBV6-1 and TRBJ1-2; D may be TRBD1 (6 bases). CDR3 length: 13 residues. Germline V gives CDR1 MNHNS, CDR2 SASEGT. The germline V and J ends were trimmed by 3 bases and 6 bases, with 11 bases remaining between them. The CDR3 sequence: CASSDTGFHGYTF. CDR3 DNA: TGTGCCAGCAGTGATACAGGGTTCCATGGCTACACCTTC.

The rearrangement uses TRBV5-1 and TRBJ1-1, with TRBD1 identical over 10 bases. From germline, CDR1 is SGHRS and CDR2 YFSETQ. V gave up 0 bases and J gave up 6 bases; unmatched junction bases: 5. This CDR3 has 15 amino acids. CDR3: CASSLGTGGSAEAFF. CDR3 DNA: TGCGCCAGCAGCTTGGGGACAGGGGGGTCGGCTGAAGCTTTCTTT.

The CDR3 loop reads CASSEGSSGRAHDEQFF. The CDR3, as DNA: TGTGCCAGCAGCGAGGGGTCTAGCGGGAGGGCGCACGATGAGCAGTTCTTC. This rearrangement joins TRBV9 to TRBJ2-1; 12 nucleotides match TRBD2. The CDR3 covers 17 residues. Germline loops: CDR1 SGDLS, CDR2 YYNGEE. The V and J ends lost 3 bases and 8 bases, in that order; junction bases with no gene match: 12.

The V gene is TRBV7-6, the J gene TRBJ2-1; perhaps TRBD2 as D (6 bases). V lost 5 bases and J 3 bases, leaving 14 bases between the germline ends. The CDR3 contains 15 residues. Germline V gene lookup returns CDR1 SGHVS and CDR2 FNYEAQ. The CDR3 sequence: CASSSGDFVYNEQFF. The CDR3 DNA follows: TGTGCCAGCAGCAGTGGGGACTTCGTCTACAATGAGCAGTTCTTC.

This chain connects TRBV7-6 to TRBJ1-2; the D gene is possibly TRBD1 (5 bases). The CDR3 has 13 amino acids. The germline V gene has CDR1 SGHVS and CDR2 FNYEAQ. The V gene lost 1 base and the J gene lost 8 bases, with 11 bases spanning the gap. CDR3 bases: TGTGCCAGCAGCTTAGGCATCAGGGAAGGCTACACCTTC. Protein: CASSLGIREGYTF.

The chain uses TRBV5-6 and TRBJ2-7; maybe TRBD2 (5 bases). The CDR3 totals 14 residues. From germline, CDR1 is SGHDT and CDR2 YYEEEE. V lost 1 base and J lost 0, with 8 bases in between. This CDR3 reads CASSLRRVSYEQYF. CDR3 in DNA: TGTGCCAGCAGCTTGAGGCGGGTCTCCTACGAGCAGTACTTC.

The chain recombines TRBV6-1 with TRBJ2-5, with 7 bases aligning to TRBD1. The assigned J gene may be wrong: the sequence end matches TRBJ2-7 better. CDR3 length: 16 amino acids. The germline gives CDR1 MNHNS, CDR2 SASEGT. The CDR3 nucleotides read TGTGCCAGCAGTGAACGAGGGACAGCCTTCCCCTACGAGCAGTACTTC. This encodes CASSERGTAFPYEQYF.

The table lists this clone with a count of one. V is TRBV9 and J is TRBJ1-2; 7 bases are shared with TRBD1. Losses at the gene ends were 0 bases for V and 6 bases for J; bases not matched to a gene: 2. Germline V gene data show CDR1 as SGDLS and CDR2 as YYNGEE. The CDR3 length is 13 residues. CDR3 protein: CASSVGGGNGYTF. The CDR3 DNA sequence: TGTGCCAGCAGCGTAGGAGGGGGCAATGGCTACACCTTC.

V gene TRBV4-3 combines with J gene TRBJ2-1, with D possibly being TRBD1 (5 bases). The CDR3 spans 20 residues. Germline CDR1 and CDR2: LGHNA and YSLEER. V lost 2 bases to trimming and J lost 0 bases, with 23 bases between them. The DNA of the CDR3 is TGCGCCAGCAGCCAACGGAAGATCAGTTATGGTAGGGGCTCCTACAATGAGCAGTTCTTC. Its translation is CASSQRKISYGRGSYNEQFF.

This chain joins TRBV6-1 and TRBJ2-7; D is perhaps TRBD2 (5 bases). V dropped 2 bases and J dropped 3 bases, with 8 bases sitting between them. CDR1 and CDR2 (germline): MNHNS, SASEGT. The CDR3 contains 13 residues. Written as DNA, the CDR3 is TGTGCCAGCAGTGAATTGAGCGGCTACGAGCAGTACTTC. Residues: CASSELSGYEQYF.

J is TRBJ2-5 and V is TRBV14; 7 nucleotides match TRBD1. The better agreement between TRBJ2-7 and the DNA end casts doubt on the J call. This CDR3 is built from 14 residues. CDR1 is SGHDN and CDR2 is FVKESK in the germline V gene. The CDR3: CASSQDRTGYEQYF. In nucleotides, the CDR3 is TGTGCCAGCAGCCAAGATCGGACAGGCTACGAGCAGTACTTC.

The rearrangement uses TRBV27 and TRBJ2-1, with D possibly matching TRBD2 (6 bases). Trimming pared 6 bases from V and 3 bases from J, leaving 21 bases between. The CDR3 sequence is 17 residues long. The germline gives CDR1 MNHEY, CDR2 SMNVEV (reference sequence). The CDR3, as DNA: TGTGCCAGCAGCCGTGGAGTAGCGGACCCACTCTACAATGAGCAGTTCTTC. This gives the protein CASSRGVADPLYNEQFF.

V usage is TRBV4-1 and J usage is TRBJ2-1; the match to TRBD2 covers 8 bases. The CDR3 runs to 17 residues. V dropped 1 base and J dropped 9; count of bases not matched to a gene: 14. Germline CDR1 MGHRA, CDR2 YSYEKL. The DNA for the CDR3 is TGCGCCAGCAGCCAAGGATTTATGACGGGGGGGCCGGGTGAGCAGTTCTTC. Residues: CASSQGFMTGGPGEQFF.

This clone was counted a few times. The chain combines TRBV4-2 with TRBJ1-5; a weak D match, TRBD1 (5 bases). Germline lookup yields CDR1 LGHNA and CDR2 YNFKEQ. V lost 4 bases and J lost 2, with 15 bases in between. There are 16 residues in the CDR3. The CDR3 DNA follows: TGTGCCAGCAGCCCGCTCGGGGGGGTGGGCAATCAGCCCCAGCATTTT. It encodes CASSPLGGVGNQPQHF.

V and J are TRBV9 and TRBJ2-2; 7 nucleotides agree with TRBD2. CDR3 length equals 13 residues. The germline V gene has CDR1 SGDLS and CDR2 YYNGEE. V dropped 8 bases and J dropped 0; count of bases not matched to a gene: 1. CDR3 sequence (DNA): TGTGCCAGTGGGAGGGCGAACACCGGGGAGCTGTTTTTT. It is translated as CASGRANTGELFF.

The genes are TRBV7-6 and TRBJ1-5, with unresolved D. CDR1 is SGHVS, CDR2 FNYEAQ, per germline. This CDR3 region has 16 residues. V was shortened by 7 bases and J by 1 base, with 17 bases between the two germline ends. The CDR3 DNA is TGTGCCAGCACCTCCCCGGGGAGTCGGAGCAATCAGCCCCAGCATTTT. Its protein is CASTSPGSRSNQPQHF.